The present T cell receptor beta chain was sequenced within a study of blood T cell repertoires in COVID-19. Study at large: Acute-phase and convalescent COVID-19 samples originated in the United States, Italy and Spain. Sources were T cells, B-cell-depleted T cells, or PBMCs; the material itself was cDNA or gDNA.

Germline CDR1 and CDR2: MDHEN and SYDVKM. This CDR3 contains 14 residues. J lost 5 bases, V lost 5 bases, and 8 bases had no gene match. The authors' processing: Reference gene primer amplification gave estimated nucleated cell counts. The protocol was immunoSEQ multiplex PCR, while the TCRdb copy is restricted to in-frame clones and leaves out a portion. The V and J calls and clone size come from that table; D and trimming were worked out from the DNA. This sample has approximately 84,000 clones, with around 90% found just once. This rearrangement joins TRBV28 to TRBJ1-1, with TRBD1 matching 7 bases. The sample consisted of peripheral blood. The TCR was taken from a human donor with active COVID-19. The donor label of this sample is uncertain. The CDR3 region is CASSKQGYGTEAFF. The CDR3 DNA is TGTGCCAGCAGTAAACAGGGGTATGGAACTGAAGCTTTCTTT.